The rows below give T cell receptor beta chains drawn from one sample of a study of graft-versus-host responses after intestinal transplantation. Clones were read by immunoSEQ multiplex PCR, and TCRdb kept only the in-frame ones, dropping some. This table has over 10,000 clones, approximately 84% appearing once. Sequencing was performed on PBMCs, taken roughly 310 days after intestinal transplant. The receptors come from a human patient who received an intestinal transplant, so some T cells may come from the graft donor. The CDR3 runs from the conserved cysteine through the conserved F or W. D genes are given only for firm matches. Size is stated for part of the rows, as once, few or many counts, or as a class when the clone is expanded.

v_call	j_call	clone_size	d_call	cdr3_nt	cdr3_aa
TRBV20-1	TRBJ2-5	NA	NA	TGCAGTGCCACCAAATTGGAGACCCAGTACTTC	CSATKLETQYF
TRBV5-8	TRBJ1-2	once	NA	TGTGCCAGCACCCCTACAGACACCTATGGCTACACCTTC	CASTPTDTYGYTF
TRBV28	TRBJ1-6	NA	NA	TGTGCCAGCAGGGGGGTTAAAGGAGGTTTAAGCCATTCACCCCTCCACTTT	CASRGVKGGLSHSPLHF
TRBV28	TRBJ2-7	NA	NA	TGTGCCAGCAGTTTATGGGCGGGTCAAACTAAGTACGAGCAGTACTTC	CASSLWAGQTKYEQYF
TRBV6-5	TRBJ2-2	NA	TRBD1	TGTGCCAGCAGTTACTCGAAACAGGGGGCCGGGGAGCTGTTTTTT	CASSYSKQGAGELFF
TRBV9	TRBJ2-3	NA	NA	TGTGCCAGCAGCGTAGGTCTTGGCAGCACAGATACGCAGTATTTT	CASSVGLGSTDTQYF
TRBV7-8	TRBJ1-5	few	NA	TGTGCCAGCAGCTTAGATAGCAATCAGCCCCAGCATTTT	CASSLDSNQPQHF
TRBV27	TRBJ1-2	few	NA	TGTGCCAGCAGCACGACCAGGGACGGTGGCTACACCTTC	CASSTTRDGGYTF
TRBV9	TRBJ1-5	few	NA	TGTGCCAGCAGCGTAGTAGGAGGACAGTCCCCGAATCAGCCCCAGCATTTT	CASSVVGGQSPNQPQHF
TRBV27	TRBJ2-1	NA	TRBD2	TGTGCCAGCAGTTTATCGGTGTCTAGCGGGAGAAATGAGCAGTTCTTC	CASSLSVSSGRNEQFF
TRBV7-9	TRBJ2-7	NA	TRBD1	TGTGCCAGCAGCTTAACTAGGACAGGCTTCCCCTACGAGCAGTACTTC	CASSLTRTGFPYEQYF
TRBV13	TRBJ2-1	NA	TRBD2	TGTGCCAGCAGCTTCCGGACTAGATCGAGTGAGCAGTTCTTC	CASSFRTRSSEQFF
TRBV9	TRBJ2-1	NA	TRBD2	TGTGCCAGCAGCGTAGGGACTAGTTACAATGAGCAGTTCTTC	CASSVGTSYNEQFF